Reported below is one T cell receptor (beta chain). What it recognizes is unknown. The data are from a study of T cell responses to AZD1222 COVID-19 vaccine. In the study overall: Second doses that came at about 4 or about 12 weeks were put together. Overall study results and limits: Nearly half of spike-specific TCRs reportedly target unmutated variant regions. Clonal diversity was possibly underestimated, and white British individuals and females predominated among donors. Recipients of AZD1222 seropositive at baseline numbered only 5 or 6.

Measured with immunoSEQ multiplex PCR; TCRdb has only the in-frame clones, and not every one. Among roughly 120,000 clones listed, 85% to 90% were seen once. Sequenced here: peripheral blood, sampled on day 0 of AZD1222 vaccination. This clonotype originated in an adult in good health.

The DNA for the CDR3 is TGTGCCAGCAGTTACGGGCCAGCCACAGATACGCAGTATTTT. Translated: CASSYGPATDTQYF. The chain couples TRBV6-5 to TRBJ2-3; D unclear. Germline V gives CDR1 MNHEY, CDR2 SVGAGI. CDR3 length: 14 residues. The ends were cut back, 2 bases at V and 2 bases at J, with 8 bases in the middle.